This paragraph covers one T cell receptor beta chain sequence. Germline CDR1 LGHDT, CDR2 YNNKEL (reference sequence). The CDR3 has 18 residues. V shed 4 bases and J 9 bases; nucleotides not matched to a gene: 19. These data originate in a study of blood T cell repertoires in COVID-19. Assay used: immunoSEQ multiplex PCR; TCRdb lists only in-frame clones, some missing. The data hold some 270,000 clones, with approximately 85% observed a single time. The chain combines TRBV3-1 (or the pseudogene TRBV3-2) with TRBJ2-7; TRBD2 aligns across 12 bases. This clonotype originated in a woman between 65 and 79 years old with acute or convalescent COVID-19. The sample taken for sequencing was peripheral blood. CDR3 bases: TGTGCCAGCAGCCCCCCCCGCTCACTAGCGGGGGGCCACGGACCGCAGTACTTC. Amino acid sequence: CASSPPRSLAGGHGPQYF.